The rows below give T cell receptor beta chains drawn from one sample of a study of cytomegalovirus exposure and HLA in healthy donors. This table comes from immunoSEQ multiplex PCR, and its TCRdb copy is limited to in-frame clones, with some not included. The table records about 170,000 clones, roughly 70% of them present only once. Sequencing input: PBMCs. The receptors were gathered from a man in his forties in good health and CMV-seropositive. Both conserved end residues are part of each CDR3. The D gene is left open where the match is weak. Not all rows give a size; the values are once, few, many and, for expanded clones, a class.

>TRBV5-1|NA|TRBJ1-4|NA
TGCGCCAGCAGCTTGGGGAGGGACGAAAAACTGTTTTTT
CASSLGRDEKLFF
>TRBV25-1|NA|TRBJ1-2|few
TGTGCCAGCAGCGCGAGTTCCGGAGGCTATGGCTACACCTTC
CASSASSGGYGYTF
>TRBV29-1|NA|TRBJ2-5|NA
TGCAGCGTTGAAGATCCATCAAAAGAGACCCAGTACTTC
CSVEDPSKETQYF
>TRBV27|TRBD1|TRBJ1-2|many
TGTGCCAGCAGTTTATCTACTCACAGGGGGGGCTACACCTTC
CASSLSTHRGGYTF
>TRBV27|NA|TRBJ1-1|NA
TGTGCCAGCAGCCCTTGGGGCAGAGCCAACACTGAAGCTTTCTTT
CASSPWGRANTEAFF
>TRBV6-1|NA|TRBJ1-3|NA
TGTGCCAGCAGTGAAAGTCCGGGAAGCTCTGGAAACACCATATATTTT
CASSESPGSSGNTIYF
>TRBV7-2|NA|TRBJ1-5|NA
TGTGCCAGCATCGTCGTTCTTTATAGCAATCAGCCCCAGCATTTT
CASIVVLYSNQPQHF
>TRBV6-1|TRBD1|TRBJ1-5|few
TGTGCCAGCAGTGATCTGGGACAGGCTAATCAGCCCCAGCATTTT
CASSDLGQANQPQHF
>TRBV6-4|NA|TRBJ1-1|NA
TGTGCCAGCAGTCTCGGACAGAACACTGAAGCTTTCTTT
CASSLGQNTEAFF
>TRBV6-5|NA|TRBJ1-2|few
TGTGCCAGCAGTTACTCGACATCTGGTGGCTACACCTTC
CASSYSTSGGYTF
>TRBV7-2|NA|TRBJ1-1|NA
TGTGCCAGCAGCGGACAGACAGGGAACACTGAAGCTTTCTTT
CASSGQTGNTEAFF
>TRBV4-1|TRBD1|TRBJ1-1|NA
TGCGCCAGCAGCAAAGGGCAGGGGGCGCGTGGAGCTTTCTTT
CASSKGQGARGAFF
>TRBV19|NA|TRBJ2-6|NA
TGTGCCAGTAGTCACAGGGCCTCTGGGGCCAACGTCCTGACTTTC
CASSHRASGANVLTF
>TRBV9|TRBD1|TRBJ1-3|once
TGTGCCAGCAGCTCTCAGGGGGCAGGGGGTTATGGAAACACCATATATTTT
CASSSQGAGGYGNTIYF
>TRBV11-3|NA|TRBJ2-2|NA
TGTGCCAGCAGCTTAGATGGGGGCGGCACCGGGGAGCTGTTTTTT
CASSLDGGGTGELFF
>TRBV11-3|NA|TRBJ2-5|NA
TGTGCCAGCAGCTTTCAGGTCCCGGGGGGCGTAGGGGAGACCCAGTACTTC
CASSFQVPGGVGETQYF
>TRBV7-9|NA|TRBJ1-2|NA
TGTGCCAGCAGCTTAGTACGGACAGTAAGCTTTCCTAACTATGGCTACACCTTC
CASSLVRTVSFPNYGYTF
>TRBV7-9|NA|TRBJ2-3|NA
TGTGCCAGCAGCCCGGGATCTTTGGCAGATACGCAGTATTTT
CASSPGSLADTQYF
>TRBV7-2|NA|TRBJ2-5|once
TGTGCCAGCAGCTTTGCGGGCAGGGGGGAGCAGTACTTC
CASSFAGRGEQYF
>TRBV11-3|NA|TRBJ1-1|NA
TGTGCCAGCAGCTGCGCGGGGGGCCTAGAGTCCAACACTGAAGCTTTCTTT
CASSCAGGLESNTEAFF
>TRBV7-2|TRBD2|TRBJ2-5|NA
TGTGCCAGCAGCTTCACCTCACCTAGCGGGGGGGTTGGGACCCAGTACTTC
CASSFTSPSGGVGTQYF
>TRBV7-9|NA|TRBJ2-3|few
TGTGCCAGCAGCCAGGGACTTCGAGATGGCACAGATACGCAGTATTTT
CASSQGLRDGTDTQYF